A selection of T cell receptor beta chains follows, all from one sample in a study of molecular identifiers for immune sequencing clone quantification. TCRdb itself ran the PCR reads through MiXCR, one entry per CDR3 protein. The table lists some 680,000 distinct CDR3 sequences, less than 30% of them singletons. Sequenced input: naive CD8+ T cells from blood, with Jurkat cell RNA spiked in. The receptors shown here come from a human donor in good health. Some libraries in this study had Jurkat cell RNA spiked in. Each CDR3 is given with its conserved first and last residue. The order of the fields is clone size, J gene, D gene, V gene, CDR3 DNA, CDR3 protein. The D gene is left open where the match is weak. Part of the rows lack a size; the others show once, few, many or a class for expanded clones.

>few|TRBJ2-7|TRBD1|TRBV5-3
TGTGCCAGCAGCTTGGGATGGACAGGTTCCTACGAGCAGTACTTC
CASSLGWTGSYEQYF
>many|TRBJ1-1|TRBD1|TRBV20-1
TGCAGTGCTCCTCCCCCTCGGGGTTACAGGGGGCTTGAGGAAGCTTTCTTT
CSAPPPRGYRGLEEAFF
>NA|TRBJ2-7|NA|TRBV4-1
TGCGCCAGCAGCCCACGGGACTCGACCTACGGGCAGTACTTC
CASSPRDSTYGQYF
>NA|TRBJ2-1|NA|TRBV19
TGTGCCAGTAGTATTATGAGGGAGGCTGAGCAGTTCTTC
CASSIMREAEQFF
>few|TRBJ2-1|NA|TRBV7-9
TGTGCCAGCAGCTTAGTATACTCCTACAATGAGCAGTTCTTC
CASSLVYSYNEQFF
>once|TRBJ2-1|TRBD2|TRBV9
TGTGCCAGCAGTGGACTAGCGGGAGATGATGCGCAGTTCTTC
CASSGLAGDDAQFF
>few|TRBJ2-7|NA|TRBV7-2
TGTGCCAGCAGCTATCAGGGGCCTTTGGGGGCGCCTGGCTCCTACGAGCAGTACTTC
CASSYQGPLGAPGSYEQYF
>NA|TRBJ1-5|NA|TRBV20-1
TGCAGTGCTAGAGACCTAACAGCTAGCAATCAGCCCCAGCATTTT
CSARDLTASNQPQHF
>NA|TRBJ2-7|NA|TRBV9
TGTGCCAGCAGCGTAACTACTAGCTCGCCCGAGCAGTACTTC
CASSVTTSSPEQYF
>few|TRBJ2-7|TRBD2|TRBV4-2
TGTGCCAGCAGCCAAGATGAAGACGGGAGGCTACCCTACGAGCAGTACTTC
CASSQDEDGRLPYEQYF
>many|TRBJ2-7|NA|TRBV11-1
TGTGCCAGCGAGGACATTCGGAGGGAGCAGTACTTC
CASEDIRREQYF
>NA|TRBJ2-2|NA|TRBV19
TGTGCCAGTAGTATTGGTACAGGGCTCACCGGGGAGCTGTTTTTT
CASSIGTGLTGELFF
>NA|TRBJ2-1|TRBD2|TRBV12-3/TRBV12-4
TGTGCCAGCGGTTTGGGGGGCTGGACTAGCGGGGGGACTGCGTACAATGAGCAGTTCTTC
CASGLGGWTSGGTAYNEQFF
>many|TRBJ1-5|NA|TRBV20-1
TGCAGTGCTGAAACAGGAGAGAATCAGCCCCAGCATTTT
CSAETGENQPQHF
>few|TRBJ1-2|NA|TRBV6-6
TGTGCCAGCAGCTACTACTATGGCTACACCTTC
CASSYYYGYTF
>few|TRBJ1-5|NA|TRBV7-6
TGTGCCAGCAGCTTACCCAAGAACAGGAGTAATCAGCCCCAGCATTTT
CASSLPKNRSNQPQHF
>NA|TRBJ2-3|NA|TRBV10-1
TGCGCCAGCAGTGATCAGCTGGGCACAGATACGCAGTATTTT
CASSDQLGTDTQYF
>few|TRBJ2-3|TRBD2|TRBV2
TGTGCCAGCAGTGATCCACTAGCGGTGGGCACAGATACGCAGTATTTT
CASSDPLAVGTDTQYF
>NA|TRBJ2-3|TRBD2|TRBV7-9
TGTGCCAGCAGCCCCGCTCGGGGGGAGACTAGCGGGAAGAGCACAGATACGCAGTATTTT
CASSPARGETSGKSTDTQYF
>NA|TRBJ2-7|NA|TRBV20-1
TGCAGTGCTCGGAGGGACCACGAGCAGTACTTC
CSARRDHEQYF
>NA|TRBJ2-1|TRBD2|TRBV4-3
TGCGCCAGCAGCCAAGCCCTAGCGGGAGGGTACAATGAGCAGTTCTTC
CASSQALAGGYNEQFF
>NA|TRBJ2-7|NA|TRBV20-1
TGCAGTGCTAGAGAATCCGGGATGGGGCTCTACGAGCGGTACTTC
CSARESGMGLYERYF
>few|TRBJ2-1|TRBD2|TRBV4-3
TGCGCCAGCAGCCAAGCCCGGACTAGCGGGAATGAGCAGTTCTTC
CASSQARTSGNEQFF
>NA|TRBJ1-5|NA|TRBV2
TGTGCCAGCAGTGAGGGGAATAGCAATCAGCCCCAGCATTTT
CASSEGNSNQPQHF
>few|TRBJ1-5|NA|TRBV23-1
TGCGCCAGCAGTCAAGGACCCGAGGGTAGTATGGGCAATCAGCCCCAGCATTTT
CASSQGPEGSMGNQPQHF
>NA|TRBJ2-4|NA|TRBV30
TGTGCCTGGAGTGAGGGGATCATTCAGTACTTC
CAWSEGIIQYF
>NA|TRBJ2-3|NA|TRBV7-6
TGTGCCAGCAGCTTAGTTGGGGACCGCCCGGATACGCAGTATTTT
CASSLVGDRPDTQYF
>NA|TRBJ2-5|NA|TRBV11-2
TGTGCCAGCAGCTTAGTGGGTAGGGAGCCCAAAGAGACCCAGTACTTC
CASSLVGREPKETQYF
>NA|TRBJ1-6|NA|TRBV4-2
TGTGCCAGCAGCCAAGAGGTGGGGGTCTTGAGTTCACCCCTCCACTTT
CASSQEVGVLSSPLHF
>NA|TRBJ2-5|NA|TRBV28
TGTGCCAGCACTCCGGGGAGTTCGGGAGAGACCCAGTACTTC
CASTPGSSGETQYF
>many|TRBJ2-7|NA|TRBV10-3
TGTGCCATCAGTGAGTCGTACGGGGGCTACGAGCAGTACTTC
CAISESYGGYEQYF
>NA|TRBJ2-1|NA|TRBV19
TGTGCCAGTACCCTGGTGGGGGCCCCGTACAATGAGCAGTTCTTC
CASTLVGAPYNEQFF
>NA|TRBJ2-1|TRBD1|TRBV28
TGTGCCAGCAGTTCCCCCATGGGACAGGGGCCGTACAATGAGCAGTTCTTC
CASSSPMGQGPYNEQFF
>NA|TRBJ1-5|NA|TRBV6-2/TRBV6-3
TGTGGCAGCAGTCCCGTTGGCAGTAACCATCAGCCCCAGCATTTT
CGSSPVGSNHQPQHF
>many|TRBJ2-3|NA|TRBV2
TGTGCCAGCAGCCCAGATACGCAGTATTTT
CASSPDTQYF
>few|TRBJ2-1|TRBD1|TRBV7-9
TGTGCCAGCAGCTCTACCCGGGACAGGACCTACAATGAGCAGTTCTTC
CASSSTRDRTYNEQFF
>NA|TRBJ1-1|NA|TRBV6-2/TRBV6-3
TGTGCCGGCAGTTACGTGGGCCAAGGAGGAACTTTCTTT
CAGSYVGQGGTFF
>many|TRBJ1-5|NA|TRBV7-9
TGTGCCAGCAGCTTAGGGGGATATCAGCCCCAGCATTTT
CASSLGGYQPQHF
>few|TRBJ2-5|NA|TRBV11-2
TGTGCCAGCAGCCCTGAGGCTGTCGGGCCCCAGGAGACCCAGTACTTC
CASSPEAVGPQETQYF
>few|TRBJ2-1|NA|TRBV20-1
TGCAGTGCTAGGTTACAGGGGGCCGGGGGGGGTGAGCAGTTCTTC
CSARLQGAGGGEQFF
>many|TRBJ2-3|NA|TRBV12-3/TRBV12-4
TGTGCCAGCACCCAACCGGGCCGGACTAGCACAGATACGCAGTATTTT
CASTQPGRTSTDTQYF
>many|TRBJ2-2|TRBD2|TRBV30
TGTGCCTGGAACTACCGAGCGGGAGGACGAACCGGGGAGCTGTTTTTT
CAWNYRAGGRTGELFF
>many|TRBJ1-5|NA|TRBV5-4
TGTGCCAGCAGGGTTTGGGCCGAGGGGAATCAGCCCCAGCATTTT
CASRVWAEGNQPQHF
>few|TRBJ2-3|NA|TRBV19
TGTGCCAGTAGTATACTCTCGAGAGGGCCGGATACGCAGTATTTT
CASSILSRGPDTQYF
>NA|TRBJ2-1|NA|TRBV4-1
TGCGCCAGCAGCCAAGAATTTTCAGGACTCCACAATGAGCAGTTCTTC
CASSQEFSGLHNEQFF
>NA|TRBJ1-6|TRBD1|TRBV7-8
TGTGCCAGCAGCCTCACGGGACAGTTGAGTTCACCCCTCCACTTT
CASSLTGQLSSPLHF
>NA|TRBJ1-2|TRBD1|TRBV4-1
TGCGCCAGCAGCCAAGTCATGGGCCAAAGGACAGGGGGAGACTATGGCTACACCTTC
CASSQVMGQRTGGDYGYTF
>many|TRBJ2-3|TRBD2|TRBV7-3
TGTGCCAGCAGCTATGGGTTAGCGGGCTCAGATACGCAGTATTTT
CASSYGLAGSDTQYF
>NA|TRBJ2-1|TRBD1|TRBV2
TGTGCCAGCAGTGAAGTGGCACCGAACGGACAGGGGAGATACAATGAGCAGTTCTTC
CASSEVAPNGQGRYNEQFF
>few|TRBJ2-7|NA|TRBV7-9
TGTGCCAGCAGCTTAGTCAACACCCCGGGGGAGCAGTACTTC
CASSLVNTPGEQYF